The entry below describes one TCR beta chain. This sample is part of a study of CD8 T cells in Susac syndrome. CDR3 length: 14 amino acids. RNA in amounts of roughly 0.45 to 1 ug was reverse transcribed with random hexamers. TCRdb passed the immunoSEQ multiplex PCR reads through MiXCR, listing each CDR3 protein once. The table lists about 84,000 distinct CDR3 sequences, just under 95% of them singletons, with 0.25% to 0.4% in the top ten. The TCR comes from a human donor in good health. The chain carries TRBV21-1 and TRBJ1-2; the table calls TRBD1, which could not be checked here. TRBV21-1 is a recognized pseudogene. Sequenced: CD8+ T cells from PBMCs. CDR3 sequence reads: CASRGQQGLYGYTF. The CDR3 nucleotides are TGTGCCAGCAGGGGACAGCAGGGCCTCTATGGCTACACCTTC.